These 9 T cell receptor beta chains share one sample of origin, sequenced in a study of cytomegalovirus exposure and HLA in healthy donors. The PCR contained 60 Vbeta and 13 Jbeta primers. TCRdb keeps only in-frame clones here, not all; method: immunoSEQ multiplex PCR. The profile shows about 160,000 clones, 70% to 80% of them singletons. Sequencing used PBMCs. The receptors come from a man in his fifties or sixties in good health and CMV-seropositive.

V usage is TRBV7-9 and J usage is TRBJ2-3; 8 bases map to TRBD1. The ends lost 6 bases at V and 4 bases at J; junction bases unmatched: 6. Looked up from germline, CDR1 is SEHNR and CDR2 is FQNEAQ (reference sequence). The length of the CDR3 is 14 residues. CDR3 sequence: CASRSETGADTQYF. Written as DNA, the CDR3 is TGTGCCAGCAGGTCAGAGACAGGGGCAGATACGCAGTATTTT.

The V and J genes are TRBV5-1 and TRBJ2-5; 10 bases map to TRBD2. This CDR3 comprises 16 residues. CDR1 is SGHRS, CDR2 YFSETQ, per germline. The V and J ends lost 0 bases and 5 bases, in that order; junction bases with no gene match: 7. The CDR3 loop reads CASSLGLAGLEETQYF. The CDR3 DNA follows: TGCGCCAGCAGCTTGGGACTAGCGGGCCTCGAGGAGACCCAGTACTTC.

The chain combines TRBV5-3 with TRBJ2-7, with 10 bases aligning to TRBD1. TRBV5-3 is an ORF for which the function is uncertain. After removal of 4 bases from V and 2 bases from J, the junction contained 6 bases not matched to a gene. The CDR3 sequence is 15 residues long. CDR3 in amino acids: CARSPGTGVAYEQYF. The CDR3 nucleotides are TGTGCCAGAAGCCCCGGGACAGGGGTAGCCTACGAGCAGTACTTC.

The CDR3 DNA follows: TGTGCCAGCAGTCGGACAGGAGGGACTGAAGCTTTCTTT. Translation gives CASSRTGGTEAFF. The chain carries TRBV25-1 and TRBJ1-1, with 7 bases lining up with TRBD1. V dropped 5 bases and J dropped 5; count of bases not matched to a gene: 5. The germline V gene has CDR1 MGHDK and CDR2 SYGVNS. The CDR3 consists of 13 residues.

J is TRBJ1-1 and V is TRBV10-1, with 7 bases lining up with TRBD1. CDR1 and CDR2 (germline): WNHNN, SYGVQD (reference sequence). The CDR3 sequence is 13 residues long. Trimming took 6 bases from V and 5 from J; bases not matched to a gene: 6. The CDR3, as DNA: TGCGCCAGCAGGACAGGGATTCGGACTGAAGCTTTCTTT. Its translation: CASRTGIRTEAFF.

The chain has TRBV5-6 and TRBJ1-2; D might be TRBD1 (5 bases). V lost 4 bases, J lost 8 bases, and 12 bases lay in between. The CDR3 runs to 12 residues. Per the germline V gene, CDR1 is SGHDT and CDR2 is YYEEEE. CDR3 in amino acids: CASSPGGGGYTF. The DNA for the CDR3 is TGTGCCAGCAGCCCCGGCGGGGGGGGCTACACCTTC. The variable domain in full, completed from reference TRBV5-6 and TRBJ1-2, reads DAGVTQSPTHLIKTRGQQVTLRCSPKSGHDTVSWYQQALGQGPQFIFQYYEEEERQRGNFPDRFSGHQFPNYSSELNVNALLLGDSALYLCASSPGGGGYTFGSGTRLTVV.

The chain combines TRBV7-3 with TRBJ2-5, with a weak D call TRBD2 (5 bases). The CDR3 totals 15 residues. Germline V gene sequence: CDR1 SGHTA, CDR2 FQGTGA. Between the trimmed V and J ends, which lost 5 bases and 7 bases, there was a span of 20 bases. The CDR3: CASSPAGVRGGTQYF. Written as DNA, the CDR3 is TGTGCCAGCAGCCCAGCAGGCGTTCGGGGTGGGACCCAGTACTTC.

A word on this clone: Additional DNA sequences in this sample encode the identical CDR3. The chain uses TRBV19 and TRBJ1-6; 7 bases fit TRBD1. The CDR3 is made up of 14 amino acids. V lost 5 bases to trimming and J lost 13 bases; unmatched junction nucleotides: 11. The V gene's germline CDR1 is LNHDA and CDR2 SQIVND (reference sequence). CDR3 sequence: CASSPVRGSSPLHF. The DNA of the CDR3 is TGTGCCAGTAGTCCCGTCAGGGGGAGTTCGCCCCTCCACTTT.

The V call is TRBV6-1, the J call TRBJ1-1; 10 nucleotides match TRBD1. J was trimmed by 5 bases and V by 5 bases; bases with no gene match: 2. CDR3 size: 13 residues. CDR1 is MNHNS and CDR2 is SASEGT in the germline V gene. The CDR3 here is CASSWDRGTEAFF. DNA of the CDR3: TGTGCCAGCAGTTGGGACAGGGGAACTGAAGCTTTCTTT.